This passage covers 18 T cell receptor beta chains from one sample sequenced in a study of tumor and adjacent non-tumor tissue in lung cancer. TCRbeta libraries were built with three rounds of nested PCR, modified from ARM-PCR. TCRdb re-called the multiplex PCR reads with MiXCR, one entry per CDR3 protein. This table holds tens of thousands of distinct CDR3 sequences, around 65% found once. No cell sorting was done before RNA was extracted from the tissue. This non-tumor lung sample came from over 3 cm beyond the tumor edge. The sample consisted of distant non-tumor lung tissue. The receptors originated from a woman aged 50 to 60 with non-small cell lung cancer.

On this clonotype: This may be a read error, as it is one base from a much larger clone. This chain links TRBV4-1 with TRBJ2-2; a possible D gene is TRBD2 (6 bases). Germline V CDR1 and CDR2: MGHRA, YSYEKL. The CDR3 spans 15 residues. Trimming cost V 5 bases and J 1 base, with 11 bases left between them. The chain's CDR3 is CASSSRDLNTGELFF. The CDR3 bases are TGCGCCAGCAGCAGCCGGGACTTGAACACCGGGGAGCTGTTTTTT.

In its sample, this clonotype was seen once. One end of the junction does not line up with germline, which may come from a read error. J is TRBJ2-6 and V is TRBV11-1, with 7 bases that match TRBD1. The length of the CDR3 is 17 residues. Germline CDR1 reads SGHAT; CDR2 reads FQDESV (reference sequence). Here the CDR3 reads CVSSLGQATSGVNVLTF. CDR3 nucleotide sequence: TGTGTCAGCAGCTTAGGACAGGCGACATCTGGGGTCAACGTCCTGACTTTC.

This clonotype showed up many times. This chain joins TRBV6-6 and TRBJ2-7; no clear D. The CDR3 is 11 amino acids. V was clipped by 6 bases and J by 3 bases, with 6 bases between them. Germline values: CDR1 MNHNY, CDR2 SVGAGI (reference sequence). This CDR3 reads CASSELYEQYF. In DNA form, the CDR3 reads TGTGCCAGCAGCGAGCTCTACGAGCAGTACTTC.

In the case of this clonotype: A much larger clonotype is one base distant, so this may be a read error. This chain uses TRBV12-3 or TRBV12-4 with TRBJ2-1; TRBD2 is a possible D gene (6 bases). Trimming took 3 bases from V and 12 from J, leaving 18 bases between them. This CDR3 is built from 14 residues. DNA for the CDR3: TGTGCCAGCAGTTTTCAACCACAGAGGAGGGGGCAGTTCTTC. Its translation is CASSFQPQRRGQFF.

Of note for this clonotype: A read error may be the cause here, since a much bigger clone is one base away. The genes are TRBV12-3 or TRBV12-4 and TRBJ2-5; D tentatively fits TRBD1 or TRBD2 (6 bases each). This CDR3 is 15 amino acids long. CDR3 sequence: CASSFSTGTQEIQYF. As DNA, the CDR3 is TGTGCCAGCAGTTTCTCCACAGGGACTCAAGAGATCCAGTACTTC.

This clonotype has at least ten counts. The J gene is TRBJ2-7, the V gene TRBV28; D uncertain. Trimming removed 6 bases at V and 5 bases at J, with 5 bases between. Germline CDR1 is MDHEN and CDR2 is SYDVKM. This CDR3 spans 10 amino acids. The CDR3 DNA sequence: TGTGCCAGCAGAACAAACGAGCAGTACTTC. Amino acid sequence: CASRTNEQYF.

The CDR3 DNA sequence: TGTGCCGGCAACCCGCGGACCTCCACAGATACGCAGTATTTT. It is translated as CAGNPRTSTDTQYF. The J gene is TRBJ2-3, the V gene TRBV11-1, with D unresolved. V was clipped by 11 bases and J by 2 bases, with 17 bases between them. In germline, CDR1 is SGHAT, CDR2 FQDESV (reference sequence). CDR3 length: 14 amino acids.

This clonotype is a singleton in its sample. Mismatch with germline at one junction end may stem from a read error. The chain recombines TRBV20-1 with TRBJ2-6, with D tentatively TRBD1 (5 bases). Germline V gene sequence: CDR1 DFQATT, CDR2 SNEGSKA (reference sequence). This CDR3 has 17 amino acids. CDR3 coding DNA: TGCAGTGCTAGAGACTTAGCACAGGCCTCTGGGGCCAACATCCTGGCTTTC. This translates into CSARDLAQASGANILAF.

This clonotype has a count of ten or more. The chain employs TRBV29-1 and TRBJ1-2; 7 bases align to TRBD1. The CDR3 is made up of 12 amino acids. With 5 bases clipped from V and 2 bases from J, the junction kept 2 bases outside the gene matches. Looked up from germline, CDR1 is SQVTM and CDR2 is ANQGSEA. In DNA, the CDR3 is TGCAGCGTTAAGGGACAGAACTATGGCTACACCTTC. It encodes CSVKGQNYGYTF.

Remarks on this clonotype: This CDR3 is missing its conserved last phenylalanine or tryptophan, likely due to a read error. The rearrangement joins TRBV4-1 to TRBJ2-1, with 9 bases aligning to TRBD2. The CDR3 is 15 residues long. The ends lost 10 bases at V and 5 bases at J; junction bases unmatched: 12. The V gene's germline CDR1 is MGHRA and CDR2 YSYEKL. CDR3 sequence (DNA): TGCGCCAACAGACAGCGGGAGGCGGGGGACAATGAGCAGTTCTAC. Encoded protein: CANRQREAGDNEQFY.

The genes are TRBV28 and TRBJ2-2; 9 bases map to TRBD2. The V gene's germline CDR1 is MDHEN and CDR2 SYDVKM. With V trimmed by 4 bases and J by 4 bases, 7 bases remained unmatched. The CDR3 contains 16 residues. The CDR3 here is CASSSSRLAVTGELFF. CDR3 DNA sequence: TGTGCCAGCAGTTCCTCTCGACTAGCGGTCACCGGGGAGCTGTTTTTT.

This rearrangement joins TRBV11-2 to TRBJ2-2, with D possibly being TRBD1 (7 bases). V was cut by 8 bases and J by 5 bases, with 30 bases left in between. Germline values: CDR1 SGHAT, CDR2 FQNNGV. The CDR3 consists of 19 residues. The CDR3 DNA follows: TGTGCCAGCCGCTGTTCCCCCTGGGTCATGACAGGGAGGACCGGGGAGCTGTTTTTT. Translation: CASRCSPWVMTGRTGELFF.

Note on this clonotype: Because the CDR3 is missing its conserved closing phenylalanine or tryptophan, this is likely a read error. CDR3 nucleotide sequence: TGTGCCAGTAGTCCCGGGGACTCTGGGGCCAACGTCCTGACTTCC. It yields the protein CASSPGDSGANVLTS. This chain uses TRBV12-3 or TRBV12-4 with TRBJ2-6, with D possibly being TRBD2 (5 bases). The germline V and J ends were trimmed by 9 bases and 0 bases, with 12 bases remaining between them. CDR3 length equals 15 residues.

This clonotype was counted only a few times. A much larger clone differs by one base, so this may be a read error. DNA of the CDR3: TGCAGTGCTCCACCACAAGAGACCCAGTACTTC. Protein product: CSAPPQETQYF. The chain combines TRBV20-1 with TRBJ2-5; D call uncertain. The germline V and J ends were trimmed by 5 bases and 2 bases, with 6 bases remaining between them. Germline loops: CDR1 DFQATT, CDR2 SNEGSKA (reference sequence). This CDR3 has 11 amino acids.

This clonotype showed up just once. It may be a read error: a sequence one base away is much more abundant. This chain connects TRBV12-3 or TRBV12-4 to TRBJ2-5; TRBD2 is a possible D gene (5 bases). The length of the CDR3 is 13 residues. V lost 2 bases and J lost 5, with 9 bases in between. CDR3 loop: CASSLRASETQYF. The CDR3, as DNA: TGTGCCAGCAGTTTACGCGCTAGCGAGACCCAGTACTTC.

Remarks on this clonotype: Given a much more abundant clone one base away, this may be a read error. This chain links TRBV20-1 with TRBJ1-3, with TRBD1 matching over 9 bases. The CDR3 has 14 amino acids. CDR1 DFQATT and CDR2 SNEGSKA come from the germline V gene (reference sequence). CDR3 residues: CSAGDRAGGNTTYF. For the CDR3, the DNA is TGCAGTGCTGGGGACAGGGCCGGTGGAAACACCACATATTTT.

For this clonotype: No conserved phenylalanine or tryptophan ends this CDR3, so it is likely a read error. The DNA is left out, because the CDR3 cannot be placed on it with certainty; the CDR3 is given as TCRdb lists it. V gene TRBV6-2 or TRBV6-3 combines with J gene TRBJ1-1. Looked up from germline, CDR1 is MNHEY and CDR2 is SVGEGT. Inclusive of both ends, the CDR3 amounts to 12 amino acids. The CDR3 loop is CASTTGNTETFL.

A note on this clonotype: Possible read error: a much larger clone is one base away. The chain joins TRBV20-1 to TRBJ2-5; D gene unclear. The CDR3 length is 14 residues. The germline V gene encodes CDR1 DFQATT and CDR2 SNEGSKA (reference sequence). CDR3 region: CSPRDPLLEETQYF. The CDR3 region has the DNA TGCAGTCCTAGAGATCCCTTGTTGGAAGAGACCCAGTACTTC.